This TCR beta chain originates from a study of blood T cell repertoires in COVID-19. Profiled with immunoSEQ multiplex PCR; TCRdb holds only in-frame clones, not every one. The table lists 52,000 or so clones, roughly 89% of them singletons. This CDR3 has 16 residues. The ends were cut back, 0 bases at V and 2 bases at J, with 8 bases in the middle. Germline V gene data show CDR1 as SGHTA and CDR2 as FQGTGA. The sequenced sample consisted of peripheral blood. The sequence derives from a man older than 75 with acute or convalescent COVID-19. This chain uses TRBV7-3 with TRBJ2-6; tentative D call: TRBD2 (5 bases). This CDR3 is CASSLTGSPGANVLTF. The CDR3 DNA is TGTGCCAGCAGCTTAACGGGGAGCCCTGGGGCCAACGTCCTGACTTTC.